The entry that follows covers one T cell receptor (beta chain) sequence. Its antigen is currently unknown. V dropped 7 bases and J dropped 0 bases, with 13 bases sitting between them. The germline CDR1 and CDR2 sequences are DFQATT and SNEGSKA (reference sequence). The CDR3 contains 14 residues. The data stem from a study of T cell repertoires in cytomegalovirus infection. At the level of the study: Public TCR beta signatures marked donors with CMV infection and the matching HLA.

TCRdb recomputed calls from the reads with MiXCR, one row per CDR3 protein. The sample gives about 250,000 distinct CDR3 sequences, about 15% of which show up once; more than 45% is in the top ten. Study-level results: Accumulated public TCR beta family frequency recognized individuals carrying CMV together with the relevant HLA. HLA-C-restricted, CMV-specific TCR beta clonotypes were dominant ex vivo.

The chain has TRBV20-1 and TRBJ2-1, with D unresolved. This receptor was obtained from a human donor in good health (CMV status not recorded). Some clones in this sample may be carry-over from other donors' samples. Input material: CD8+ T cells from PBMCs. In DNA, the CDR3 is TGCAGTGTCGCGCCCGGCAGCTCCTACAATGAGCAGTTCTTC. This codes for CSVAPGSSYNEQFF.